These T cell receptor beta chains were read from a single sample in a study of blood T cells in healthy people across ages. TCRdb processed the 5' RACE reads anew with MiXCR; each CDR3 protein has one entry. The sample carries hundreds of thousands of distinct CDR3 sequences, around 48% recorded once. Sequencing input: blood. These TCRs come from a man older than 75 in good health. CDR3s include the opening cysteine and the closing phenylalanine or tryptophan. A D gene is named only where the DNA matches it firmly. Clone sizes are given selectively: once, few, many, or a class where the clone is expanded.

>TRBJ2-5|NA|TRBV6-2/TRBV6-3|15|NA
CASNTGGTTLETQYF
TGTGCCAGCAACACAGGAGGTACCACTCTGGAGACCCAGTACTTC
>TRBJ1-2|NA|TRBV29-1|15|few
CSVDSSGPTNYGYTF
TGCAGCGTTGACTCCTCCGGCCCCACTAACTATGGCTACACCTTC
>TRBJ2-3|TRBD2|TRBV6-2/TRBV6-3|14|few
CASTDGGVTDTQYF
TGTGCCAGCACCGACGGGGGGGTTACAGATACGCAGTATTTT
>TRBJ1-2|TRBD1|TRBV15|14|NA
CATSRVGTGWGYTF
TGTGCCACCAGCAGAGTTGGGACAGGGTGGGGCTACACCTTC
>TRBJ1-5|NA|TRBV6-6|14|many
CASSPVSGNQPQHF
TGTGCCAGCTCCCCAGTTAGCGGCAATCAGCCCCAGCATTTT
>TRBJ1-1|NA|TRBV7-2|14|few
CASTPWAANTEAFF
TGTGCCAGCACCCCCTGGGCTGCGAACACTGAAGCTTTCTTT
>TRBJ2-7|NA|TRBV7-9|12|few
CASTPSLYEQYF
TGTGCCAGCACCCCTAGCCTCTACGAGCAGTACTTC
>TRBJ2-3|TRBD1|TRBV2|15|few
CASSRTGSLTDTQYF
TGTGCCAGCAGTAGGACAGGGAGCCTCACAGATACGCAGTATTTT
>TRBJ2-7|TRBD2|TRBV28|13|once
CATRASGSYEQYF
TGTGCCACCCGGGCTAGCGGGAGCTACGAGCAGTACTTC
>TRBJ2-7|NA|TRBV12-5|13|NA
CASVRDSRYEQYF
TGTGCTAGTGTGAGGGACTCCCGCTACGAGCAGTACTTC
>TRBJ1-1|NA|TRBV6-5|13|NA
CASTKGGLTEAFF
TGTGCCAGCACCAAGGGGGGTCTGACTGAAGCTTTCTTT
>TRBJ2-6|NA|TRBV4-3|17|few
CASSQELGESGANVLTF
TGCGCCAGCAGCCAAGAGCTTGGCGAGTCTGGGGCCAACGTCCTGACTTTC
>TRBJ2-3|TRBD1|TRBV6-1|18|many
CASRSVRGQGLRTDTQYF
TGTGCCAGCAGGTCCGTCAGGGGACAGGGGCTCCGCACAGATACGCAGTATTTT
>TRBJ1-1|NA|TRBV29-1|12|NA
CSVAFRNTEAFF
TGCAGCGTTGCCTTCAGGAACACTGAAGCTTTCTTT
>TRBJ2-1|TRBD2|TRBV28|15|NA
CASSFETSGTNEQFF
TGTGCCAGCAGTTTCGAGACTAGCGGGACAAATGAGCAGTTCTTC
>TRBJ2-2|TRBD1|TRBV5-1|15|NA
CASSLYRGNTGELFF
TGCGCCAGCAGCTTGTACAGGGGCAACACCGGGGAGCTGTTTTTT
>TRBJ2-7|NA|TRBV14|12|many
CASSQVGYEQYF
TGTGCCAGCAGCCAAGTAGGGTACGAGCAGTACTTC
>TRBJ1-6|TRBD1|TRBV20-1|16|NA
CSAGVTGPTTYSPLHF
TGCAGTGCTGGAGTGACAGGGCCCACCACCTACTCACCCCTCCACTTT
>TRBJ2-2|NA|TRBV4-2|14|NA
CASSQGLVAGELFF
TGTGCCAGCAGCCAAGGACTAGTTGCCGGGGAGCTGTTTTTT
>TRBJ1-2|NA|TRBV20-1|12|NA
CSGLALNYGYTF
TGCAGTGGTCTGGCCTTGAACTATGGCTACACCTTC
>TRBJ2-5|NA|TRBV29-1|12|NA
CSVGGGEETQYF
TGCAGCGTAGGGGGGGGAGAAGAGACCCAGTACTTC
>TRBJ2-7|TRBD1|TRBV9|14|few
CASSVDRGWDEQYF
TGTGCCAGCAGCGTGGACAGGGGTTGGGACGAGCAGTACTTC
>TRBJ1-4|NA|TRBV10-2|14|NA
CASSVGTEGEKLFF
TGCGCCAGCAGTGTAGGGACCGAGGGGGAAAAACTGTTTTTT
>TRBJ2-5|TRBD1|TRBV20-1|12|few
CSARQGGETQYF
TGCAGCGCCCGACAGGGTGGAGAGACCCAGTACTTC
>TRBJ1-1|NA|TRBV11-2|13|NA
CASSSIGGTEAFF
TGTGCCAGCAGCTCAATAGGGGGGACTGAAGCTTTCTTT
>TRBJ1-2|NA|TRBV6-5|13|NA
CASRQDGDYGYTF
TGTGCCAGCAGACAGGACGGAGACTATGGCTACACCTTC
>TRBJ2-2|NA|TRBV6-5|15|NA
CATSTGRPWPGELFF
TGTGCCACGAGTACAGGACGCCCTTGGCCGGGGGAGCTGTTTTTT
>TRBJ2-3|TRBD2|TRBV6-2/TRBV6-3|16|NA
CASRRGTSGSQDTQYF
TGTGCCAGCAGACGTGGGACTAGCGGGAGTCAAGATACGCAGTATTTT
>TRBJ1-4|TRBD1|TRBV6-6|16|many
CAGSYSEDRGEEKLFF
TGTGCCGGCAGTTACTCTGAGGACAGGGGGGAAGAAAAACTGTTTTTT
>TRBJ2-3|TRBD2|TRBV5-1|16|NA
CASSLGRGGGTDTQYF
TGCGCCAGCAGCTTGGGTCGGGGCGGGGGTACAGATACGCAGTATTTT
>TRBJ1-2|NA|TRBV7-2|17|few
CASSLRPGSTLNYGYTF
TGTGCCAGCAGCTTACGACCCGGATCAACTCTTAACTATGGCTACACCTTC
>TRBJ2-1|TRBD1|TRBV6-1|15|few
CASSRDRVSYNEQFF
TGTGCCAGCAGTCGGGACAGGGTGTCCTACAATGAGCAGTTCTTC
>TRBJ1-1|NA|TRBV29-1|14|few
CSVRARQANTEAFF
TGCAGCGTTAGGGCCCGACAGGCTAACACTGAAGCTTTCTTT
>TRBJ2-3|NA|TRBV29-1|12|NA
CSVEEPRDTQYF
TGCAGCGTTGAAGAACCCAGAGATACGCAGTATTTT